This record looks at one T cell receptor (beta chain) sequence and its context. Its antigen is unknown. The normal lung sample lay at least 3 cm, and maximally far, from the tumour. Frozen unsorted single-cell suspensions supplied the genomic DNA. Sequencing was performed with immunoSEQ multiplex PCR; in TCRdb, only in-frame clones are kept and a portion is missing. The data contain a few thousand clones, roughly two thirds of them singletons. The sample belongs to a study of immune cell composition in non-small cell lung cancer. Study results and caveats: Clones >0.5% enriched in tumour were rarer in adenocarcinoma (33%) than squamous (about 80%). Smoking pack-years did not significantly correlate with tumour TCR-beta clonality. Shared sequences between tumour-reactive and dominant in vivo clones were not proven.

V shed 7 bases and J shed 10 bases, with 20 bases lying between them. Germline assignment: CDR1 SGHTA and CDR2 FQGNSA. This CDR3 contains 14 residues. The specimen was non-adjacent lung tissue. This sequence was found in a human donor with non-small cell lung cancer. The V call is TRBV7-2, the J call TRBJ2-1; D possibly corresponds to TRBD1 (6 bases). CDR3 in amino acids: CASTPGHGTVEQFF. The CDR3 DNA follows: TGTGCCAGCACACCGGGACACGGTACGGTCGAGCAGTTCTTC.